The clone carrying this T cell receptor beta chain was observed a handful of times. Libraries were prepared by immunoSEQ multiplex PCR; TCRdb keeps only in-frame clonotypes and omits some of them. Of 350,000 or so clones detected, about nine tenths appear once; the ten largest clones hold 1.5% to 2%. CDR1 and CDR2 from the germline V gene are SGHVS and FQNEAQ. This CDR3 has 16 residues. Trimming left V 2 bases short and J 5 bases short, with 13 bases between. This entry is derived from a study of blood T cell repertoires in COVID-19. Looking at the study overall: Nucleic acid was either cDNA or gDNA, and it came from T cells, B-cell-depleted T cells, or PBMCs.

Sample: peripheral blood. This sequence was found in a woman in her thirties with COVID-19, enrolled during active disease. The chain combines TRBV7-8 with TRBJ1-6, with D hard to call. In nucleotides, the CDR3 is TGTGCCAGCAGCTTACGGGGTTCTCAGAATAATTCACCCCTCCACTTT. Protein sequence: CASSLRGSQNNSPLHF.